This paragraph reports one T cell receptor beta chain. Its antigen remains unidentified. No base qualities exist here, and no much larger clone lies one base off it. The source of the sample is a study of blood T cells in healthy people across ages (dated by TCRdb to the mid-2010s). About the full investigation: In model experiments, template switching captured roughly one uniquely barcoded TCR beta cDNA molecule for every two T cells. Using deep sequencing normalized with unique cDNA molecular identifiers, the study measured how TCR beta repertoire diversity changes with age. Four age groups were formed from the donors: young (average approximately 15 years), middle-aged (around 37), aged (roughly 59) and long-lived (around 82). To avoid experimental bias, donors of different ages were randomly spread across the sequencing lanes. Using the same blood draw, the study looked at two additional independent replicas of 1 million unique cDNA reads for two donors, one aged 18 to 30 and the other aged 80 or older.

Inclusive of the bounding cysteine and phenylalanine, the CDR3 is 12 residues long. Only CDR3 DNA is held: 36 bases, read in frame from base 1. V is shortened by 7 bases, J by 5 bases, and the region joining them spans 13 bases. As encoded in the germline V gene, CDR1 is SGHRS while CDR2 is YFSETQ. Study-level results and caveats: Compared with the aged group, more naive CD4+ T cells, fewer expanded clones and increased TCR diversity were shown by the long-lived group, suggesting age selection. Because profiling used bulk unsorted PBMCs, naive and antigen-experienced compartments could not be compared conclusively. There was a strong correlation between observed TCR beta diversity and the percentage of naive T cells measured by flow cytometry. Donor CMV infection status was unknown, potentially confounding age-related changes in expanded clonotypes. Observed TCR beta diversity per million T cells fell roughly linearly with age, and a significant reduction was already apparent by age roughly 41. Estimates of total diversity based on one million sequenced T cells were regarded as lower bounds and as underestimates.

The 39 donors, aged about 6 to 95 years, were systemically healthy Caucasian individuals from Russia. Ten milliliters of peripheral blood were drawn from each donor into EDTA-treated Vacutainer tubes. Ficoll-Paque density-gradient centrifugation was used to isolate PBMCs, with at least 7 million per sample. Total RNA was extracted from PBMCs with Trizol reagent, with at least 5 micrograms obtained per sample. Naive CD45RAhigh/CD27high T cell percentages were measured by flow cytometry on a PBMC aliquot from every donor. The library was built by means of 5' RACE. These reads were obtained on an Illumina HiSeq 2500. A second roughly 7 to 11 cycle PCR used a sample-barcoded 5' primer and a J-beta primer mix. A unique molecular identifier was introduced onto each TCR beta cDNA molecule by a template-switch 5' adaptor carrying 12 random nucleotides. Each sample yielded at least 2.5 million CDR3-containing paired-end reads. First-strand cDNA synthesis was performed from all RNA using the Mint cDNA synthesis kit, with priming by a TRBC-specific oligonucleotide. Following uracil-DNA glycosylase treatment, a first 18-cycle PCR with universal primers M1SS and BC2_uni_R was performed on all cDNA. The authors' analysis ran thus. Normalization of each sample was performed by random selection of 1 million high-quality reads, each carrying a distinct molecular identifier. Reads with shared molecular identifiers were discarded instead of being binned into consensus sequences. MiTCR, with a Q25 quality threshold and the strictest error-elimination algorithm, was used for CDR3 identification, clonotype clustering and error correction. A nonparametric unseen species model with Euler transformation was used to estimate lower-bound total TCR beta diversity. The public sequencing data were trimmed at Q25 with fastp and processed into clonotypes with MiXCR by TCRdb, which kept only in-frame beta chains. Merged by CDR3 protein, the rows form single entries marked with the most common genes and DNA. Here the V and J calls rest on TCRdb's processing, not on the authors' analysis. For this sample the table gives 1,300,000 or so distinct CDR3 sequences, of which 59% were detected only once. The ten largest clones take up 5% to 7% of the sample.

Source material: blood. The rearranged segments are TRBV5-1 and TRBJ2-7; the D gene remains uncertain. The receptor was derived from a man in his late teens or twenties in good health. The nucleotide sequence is TGCGCCAGCGGCCCCAGCGTCCACGAGCAGTACTTC. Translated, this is CASGPSVHEQYF. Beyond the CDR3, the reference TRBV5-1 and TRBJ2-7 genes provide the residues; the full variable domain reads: KAGVTQTPRYLIKTRGQQVTLSCSPISGHRSVSWYQQTPGQGLQFLFEYFSETQRNKGNFPGRFSGRQFSNSRSEMNVSTLELGDSALYLCASGPSVHEQYFGPGTRLTVT.